Sequencing of this T cell receptor (beta chain) was carried out in a study of cytotoxic CD8 clonotypes in ibrutinib-treated CLL. Study as a whole: Of the patients, 11 were relapsed/refractory, under 16 treatment-naive and 17 to 18 IGHV unmutated. Findings of the study overall: Public clonotypes showed up rarely, and on treatment they shrank or held steady. The clonality went up when patients responded to ibrutinib and dropped back toward baseline at progression. Baseline clonality, higher than in age-matched healthy donors, tracked circulating CD8+ T-cell counts.

This clone was detected once. Its antigen is undetermined. V was clipped by 7 bases and J by 8 bases; unmatched bases: 7. This CDR3 spans 13 amino acids. Germline assignment: CDR1 MDHEN and CDR2 SYDVKM. The data were produced by immunoSEQ multiplex PCR, yet TCRdb's version contains in-frame clones alone and is incomplete. This table holds about 130,000 clones, around 84% found once. This rearrangement joins TRBV28 to TRBJ1-1, with 10 nucleotides matching TRBD1. This TCR derives from a human donor with chronic lymphocytic leukemia. The specimen was PBMCs, collected after 24 months of ibrutinib treatment. In nucleotides, the CDR3 is TGTGCCAGCACCTTGACAGGGGGCCGGGAAGCTTTCTTT. Translated: CASTLTGGREAFF.